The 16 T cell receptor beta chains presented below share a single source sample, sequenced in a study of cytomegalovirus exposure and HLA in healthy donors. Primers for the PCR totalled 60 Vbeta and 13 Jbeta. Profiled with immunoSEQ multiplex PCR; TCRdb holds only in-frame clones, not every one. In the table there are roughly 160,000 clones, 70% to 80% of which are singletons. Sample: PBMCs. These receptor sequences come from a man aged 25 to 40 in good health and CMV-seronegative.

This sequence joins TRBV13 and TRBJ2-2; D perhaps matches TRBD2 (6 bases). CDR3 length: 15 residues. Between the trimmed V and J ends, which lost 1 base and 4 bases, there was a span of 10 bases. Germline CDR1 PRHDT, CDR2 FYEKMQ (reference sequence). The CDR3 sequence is CASSLERGTTGELFF. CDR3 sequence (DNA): TGTGCCAGCAGCTTAGAACGGGGGACCACCGGGGAGCTGTTTTTT. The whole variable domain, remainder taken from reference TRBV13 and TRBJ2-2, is AAGVIQSPRHLIKEKRETATLKCYPIPRHDTVYWYQQGPGQDPQFLISFYEKMQSDKGSIPDRFSAQQFSDYHSELNMSSLELGDSALYFCASSLERGTTGELFFGEGSRLTVL.

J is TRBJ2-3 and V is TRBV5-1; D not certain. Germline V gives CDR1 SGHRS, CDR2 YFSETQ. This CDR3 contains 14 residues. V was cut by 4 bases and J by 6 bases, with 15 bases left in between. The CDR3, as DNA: TGCGCCAGCAGCCTCAAGCCGCCGCTTGATACGCAGTATTTT. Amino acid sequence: CASSLKPPLDTQYF. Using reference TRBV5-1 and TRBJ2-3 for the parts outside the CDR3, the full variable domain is KAGVTQTPRYLIKTRGQQVTLSCSPISGHRSVSWYQQTPGQGLQFLFEYFSETQRNKGNFPGRFSGRQFSNSRSEMNVSTLELGDSALYLCASSLKPPLDTQYFGPGTRLTVL.

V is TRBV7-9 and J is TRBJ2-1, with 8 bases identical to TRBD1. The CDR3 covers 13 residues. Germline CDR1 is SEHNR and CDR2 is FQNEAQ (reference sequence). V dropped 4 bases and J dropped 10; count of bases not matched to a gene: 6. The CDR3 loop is CASSSGQGAEQFF. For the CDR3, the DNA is TGTGCCAGCAGCTCAGGACAGGGTGCGGAGCAGTTCTTC.

Here the CDR3 reads CASSGPSGGLNEQFF. CDR3 sequence (DNA): TGTGCCAGCAGCGGCCCTTCAGGGGGCTTGAATGAGCAGTTCTTC. This chain links TRBV2 with TRBJ2-1; 8 nucleotides agree with TRBD1. V shed 6 bases, J shed 7 bases, and the junction held 11 bases outside the gene matches. This CDR3 contains 15 residues. Per germline, CDR1 SNHLY and CDR2 FYNNEI. The whole variable domain, remainder taken from reference TRBV2 and TRBJ2-1, is EPEVTQTPSHQVTQMGQEVILRCVPISNHLYFYWYRQILGQKVEFLVSFYNNEISEKSEIFDDQFSVERPDGSNFTLKIRSTKLEDSAMYFCASSGPSGGLNEQFFGPGTRLTVL.

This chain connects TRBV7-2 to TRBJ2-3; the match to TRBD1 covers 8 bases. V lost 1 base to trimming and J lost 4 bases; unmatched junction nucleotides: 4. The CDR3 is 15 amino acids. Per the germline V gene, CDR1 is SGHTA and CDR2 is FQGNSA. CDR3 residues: CASSLGVQGADTQYF. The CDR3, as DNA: TGTGCCAGCAGCTTAGGGGTACAGGGGGCAGATACGCAGTATTTT.

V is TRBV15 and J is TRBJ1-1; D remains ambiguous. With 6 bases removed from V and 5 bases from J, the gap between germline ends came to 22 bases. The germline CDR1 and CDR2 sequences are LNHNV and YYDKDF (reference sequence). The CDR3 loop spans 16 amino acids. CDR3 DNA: TGTGCCACCAGGAATTCTAGGGTGGCCCGGGGTACTGAAGCTTTCTTT. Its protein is CATRNSRVARGTEAFF.

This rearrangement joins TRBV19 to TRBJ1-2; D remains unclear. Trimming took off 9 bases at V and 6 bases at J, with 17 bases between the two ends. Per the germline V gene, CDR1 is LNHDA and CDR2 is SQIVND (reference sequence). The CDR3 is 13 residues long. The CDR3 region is CASTSLLSDGYTF. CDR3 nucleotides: TGTGCCAGCACCTCCCTCCTAAGCGATGGCTACACCTTC. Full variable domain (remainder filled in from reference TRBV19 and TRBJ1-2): DGGITQSPKYLFRKEGQNVTLSCEQNLNHDAMYWYRQDPGQGLRLIYYSQIVNDFQKGDIAEGYSVSREKKESFPLTVTSAQKNPTAFYLCASTSLLSDGYTFGSGTRLTVV.

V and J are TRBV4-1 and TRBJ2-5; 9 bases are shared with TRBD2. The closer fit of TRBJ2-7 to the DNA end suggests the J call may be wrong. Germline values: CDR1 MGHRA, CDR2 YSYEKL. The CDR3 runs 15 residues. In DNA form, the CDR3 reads TGCGCCAGCAGCCAAGAGCCTAGCGGGATCAACGAGCAGTACTTC. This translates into CASSQEPSGINEQYF.

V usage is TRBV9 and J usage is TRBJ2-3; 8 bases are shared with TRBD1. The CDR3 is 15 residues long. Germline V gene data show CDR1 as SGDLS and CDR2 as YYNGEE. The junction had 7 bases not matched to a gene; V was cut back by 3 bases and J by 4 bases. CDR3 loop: CASSATGTGADTQYF. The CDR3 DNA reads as TGTGCCAGCAGCGCCACCGGGACAGGAGCAGATACGCAGTATTTT.

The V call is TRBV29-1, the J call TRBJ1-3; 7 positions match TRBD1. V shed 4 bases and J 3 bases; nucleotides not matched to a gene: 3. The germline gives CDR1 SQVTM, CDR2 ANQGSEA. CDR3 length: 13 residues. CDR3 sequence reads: CSVGDSLGNTIYF. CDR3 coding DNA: TGCAGCGTTGGGGACAGCCTTGGAAACACCATATATTTT.

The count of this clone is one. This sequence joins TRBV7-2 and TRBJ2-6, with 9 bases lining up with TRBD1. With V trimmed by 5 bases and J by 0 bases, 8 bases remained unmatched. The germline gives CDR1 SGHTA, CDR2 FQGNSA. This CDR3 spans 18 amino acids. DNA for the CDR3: TGTGCCAGCAGCCGGAACAGGGGGCTAGGCTCTGGGGCCAACGTCCTGACTTTC. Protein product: CASSRNRGLGSGANVLTF.

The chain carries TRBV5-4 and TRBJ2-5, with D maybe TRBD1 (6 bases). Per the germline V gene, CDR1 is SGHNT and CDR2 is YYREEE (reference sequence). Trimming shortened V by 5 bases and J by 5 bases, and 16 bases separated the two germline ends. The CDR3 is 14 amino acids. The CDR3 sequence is CASRMVGQGETQYF. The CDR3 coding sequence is TGTGCCAGCAGGATGGTAGGGCAGGGGGAGACCCAGTACTTC.

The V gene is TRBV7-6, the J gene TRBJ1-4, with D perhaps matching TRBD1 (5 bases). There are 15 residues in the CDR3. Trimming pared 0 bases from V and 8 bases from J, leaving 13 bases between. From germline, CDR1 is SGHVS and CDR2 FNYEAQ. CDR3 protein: CASSLAWGVGEKLFF. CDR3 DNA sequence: TGTGCCAGCAGCTTAGCCTGGGGGGTAGGGGAAAAACTGTTTTTT.

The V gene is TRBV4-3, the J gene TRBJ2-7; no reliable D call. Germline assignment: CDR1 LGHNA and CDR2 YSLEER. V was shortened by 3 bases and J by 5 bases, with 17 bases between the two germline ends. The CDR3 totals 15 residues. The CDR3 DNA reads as TGCGCCAGCAGCCAGCACACTAAGGATATCGACGAGCAGTACTTC. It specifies CASSQHTKDIDEQYF.

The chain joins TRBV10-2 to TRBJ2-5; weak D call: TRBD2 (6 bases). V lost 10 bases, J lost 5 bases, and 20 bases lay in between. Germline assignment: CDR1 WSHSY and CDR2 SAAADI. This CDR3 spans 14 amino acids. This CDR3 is CATQRVELGETQYF. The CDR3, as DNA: TGCGCCACCCAGCGGGTGGAGCTCGGGGAGACCCAGTACTTC.

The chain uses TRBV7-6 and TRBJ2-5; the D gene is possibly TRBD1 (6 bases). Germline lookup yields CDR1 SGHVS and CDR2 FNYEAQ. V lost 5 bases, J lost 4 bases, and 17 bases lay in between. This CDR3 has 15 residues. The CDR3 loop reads CASSQFPDRGETQYF. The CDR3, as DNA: TGTGCCAGCAGCCAATTCCCGGACAGAGGAGAGACCCAGTACTTC.